One sample yielded the 9 T cell receptor beta chains listed below, sequenced in a study of blood T cell repertoires in COVID-19. TCRdb's table, derived via immunoSEQ multiplex PCR, lists solely in-frame clones and lacks some. The table has 70,000 or so clones, roughly 80% seen once. The sample consisted of peripheral blood. These receptors originate from a woman older than 75 with acute or convalescent COVID-19.

Many counts were recorded for this clone. The chain links TRBV5-1 to TRBJ1-1; TRBD1 aligns across 11 bases. The germline V gene has CDR1 SGHRS and CDR2 YFSETQ. The CDR3 is 14 residues long. Trimming cost V 2 bases and J 5 bases; bases outside gene matches: 2. The CDR3: CASSFGTGGTEAFF. In DNA, the CDR3 is TGCGCCAGCAGCTTTGGGACAGGGGGTACTGAAGCTTTCTTT. Combining the CDR3 with reference TRBV5-1 and TRBJ1-1 gives the whole variable domain KAGVTQTPRYLIKTRGQQVTLSCSPISGHRSVSWYQQTPGQGLQFLFEYFSETQRNKGNFPGRFSGRQFSNSRSEMNVSTLELGDSALYLCASSFGTGGTEAFFGQGTRLTVV.

On this clone itself: Mismatch with germline at one junction end may stem from a read error. V and J are TRBV7-7 and TRBJ1-3; D possibly corresponds to TRBD1 (6 bases). CDR1 SSHAT and CDR2 FNYEAQ come from the germline V gene (reference sequence). This CDR3 region has 13 residues. The CDR3 sequence: CASSSGAGNTIYF. DNA for the CDR3: TGTGCTAGCAGCTCAGGGGCTGGAAACACCATATATTTT. The complete variable domain, with remaining parts taken from reference TRBV7-7 and TRBJ1-3, reads GAGVSQSPRYKVTKRGQDVTLRCDPISSHATLYWYQQALGQGPEFLTYFNYEAQPDKSGLPSDRFSAERPEGSISTLTIQRTEQRDSAMYRCASSSGAGNTIYFGEGSWLTVV.

The rearrangement joins TRBV4-2 to TRBJ1-1; D gene uncertain. The CDR3 spans 14 residues. From germline, CDR1 is LGHNA and CDR2 YNFKEQ. With 5 bases removed from V and 6 bases from J, the gap between germline ends came to 16 bases. The CDR3, as DNA: TGTGCCAGCAGCAAAGGCGTTGAGTTCCCTGAAGCTTTCTTT. Translation: CASSKGVEFPEAFF.

The chain recombines TRBV14 with TRBJ2-7, with 11 bases aligning to TRBD1. From germline, CDR1 is SGHDN and CDR2 FVKESK. V lost 4 bases and J lost 3; bases outside the gene matches: 8. CDR3 length: 16 residues. As DNA, the CDR3 is TGTGCCAGCAGCCCCCTCTCCGGGACAGGGGGCTACGAGCAGTACTTC. It specifies CASSPLSGTGGYEQYF.

J is TRBJ2-2 and V is TRBV18; perhaps TRBD2 as D (5 bases). Looked up from germline, CDR1 is KGHSH and CDR2 is LQKENI. Trimming removed 5 bases at V and 4 bases at J, with 11 bases between. CDR3 length equals 14 residues. This CDR3 is CASSEGRGTGELFF. The CDR3 DNA is TGTGCCAGCTCAGAGGGTCGGGGCACCGGGGAGCTGTTTTTT.

J is TRBJ2-3 and V is TRBV29-1, with D perhaps TRBD1 (6 bases). The V and J ends lost 7 bases and 2 bases respectively, with 16 bases between them. Germline V gives CDR1 SQVTM, CDR2 ANQGSEA. This CDR3 comprises 14 residues. CDR3 amino acids: CSAAEGGPTDTQYF. The CDR3 bases are TGCAGCGCCGCCGAAGGGGGTCCCACAGATACGCAGTATTTT.

A single count supports this clone. The chain employs TRBV29-1 and TRBJ2-1; D may be TRBD2 (6 bases). The germline V and J ends were trimmed by 7 bases and 2 bases, with 18 bases remaining between them. The CDR3 totals 15 residues. Germline values: CDR1 SQVTM, CDR2 ANQGSEA. The CDR3 reads CSGGLEGWTYNEQFF. The DNA for the CDR3 is TGCAGCGGGGGGTTGGAGGGTTGGACCTACAATGAGCAGTTCTTC.

Comment on this clone: This sample also contains other DNA sequences that code for the same CDR3. CDR3 loop: CASSEGPVLAGELFF. CDR3 sequence (DNA): TGTGCCAGCAGTGAGGGGCCTGTTCTCGCCGGGGAGCTGTTTTTT. The chain carries TRBV2 and TRBJ2-2; TRBD1 is a possible D gene (5 bases). The germline V and J ends were trimmed by 3 bases and 6 bases, with 14 bases remaining between them. The CDR3 covers 15 residues. Per germline, CDR1 SNHLY and CDR2 FYNNEI.

The chain employs TRBV28 and TRBJ2-7; a weak D match, TRBD2 (6 bases). Germline CDR1 reads MDHEN; CDR2 reads SYDVKM. The CDR3 is made up of 14 amino acids. V was clipped by 8 bases and J by 0 bases, with 14 bases between them. The CDR3 sequence is CASSGTLLSYEQYF. CDR3 coding DNA: TGTGCCAGCTCCGGGACTCTACTCTCCTACGAGCAGTACTTC.